The 7 T cell receptor beta chains given below trace back to one sample, sequenced in a study of T-cell reconstitution after alpha-beta-depleted transplantation in children. Unique molecular identifiers were used in preparing the TCRbeta library. TCRdb called the PCR reads again in MiXCR, with one record for every CDR3 protein. The table lists 500,000 to 600,000 distinct CDR3 sequences, 25% to 30% of them singletons. Here the sequenced sample was PBMCs, taken before TCRalphabeta/CD19-depleted stem cell transplant. These receptors all stem from a boy younger than two with Wiskott-Aldrich syndrome, due to receive a stem cell transplant.

This chain connects TRBV3-1 to TRBJ2-4, with D maybe TRBD1 (6 bases). This CDR3 spans 16 amino acids. V was shortened by 6 bases and J by 0 bases, with 15 bases between the two germline ends. Germline V gene lookup returns CDR1 LGHDT and CDR2 YNNKEL (reference sequence). CDR3 DNA: TGTGCCAGCAGTTATGACAGGAGTCTAGCCAAAAACATTCAGTACTTC. Residues: CASSYDRSLAKNIQYF.

The gene calls are TRBV20-1 and TRBJ2-7, with a tentative D call TRBD2 (6 bases). The length of the CDR3 is 13 residues. The V end lost 3 bases, the J end lost 5 bases, and 14 bases lay between the germline ends. Per the germline V gene, CDR1 is DFQATT and CDR2 is SNEGSKA (reference sequence). Written as DNA, the CDR3 is TGCAGTGCTAGGAATCCTAGCGTGAACGAGCAGTACTTC. Its protein product is CSARNPSVNEQYF.

V usage is TRBV20-1 and J usage is TRBJ2-1; 8 bases fit TRBD1. Germline assignment: CDR1 DFQATT and CDR2 SNEGSKA (reference sequence). V was pared by 5 bases and J by 6 bases, with 12 bases of the junction left unmatched. The CDR3 length is 15 residues. The CDR3, as DNA: TGCAGTGCTCTGAAGACAGGGGCTTCGTTCAATGAGCAGTTCTTC. It is translated as CSALKTGASFNEQFF.

This clonotype has just one count. The rearrangement joins TRBV11-2 to TRBJ2-3, with TRBD1 matching over 8 bases. V was clipped by 8 bases and J by 2 bases; unmatched bases: 6. CDR1 is SGHAT, CDR2 FQNNGV, per germline. This CDR3 contains 14 residues. As DNA, the CDR3 is TGTGCCAGCTCCCCGGGACAGGCCACAGATACGCAGTATTTT. It translates to CASSPGQATDTQYF. Supplemented by reference TRBV11-2 and TRBJ2-3, the full variable domain reads EAGVAQSPRYKIIEKRQSVAFWCNPISGHATLYWYQQILGQGPKLLIQFQNNGVVDDSQLPKDRFSAERLKGVDSTLKIQPAKLEDSAVYLCASSPGQATDTQYFGPGTRLTVL.

The genes are TRBV9 and TRBJ1-1, with D maybe TRBD1 (5 bases). The V gene's germline CDR1 is SGDLS and CDR2 YYNGEE. The CDR3 has 15 residues. Between the trimmed V and J ends, which lost 0 bases and 3 bases, there was a span of 12 bases. The CDR3: CASSVDTLGDTEAFF. The CDR3 DNA reads TGTGCCAGCAGCGTAGATACCCTAGGGGACACTGAAGCTTTCTTT.

This clonotype was counted a few times. The chain joins TRBV2 to TRBJ1-5; no definite D call. From germline, CDR1 is SNHLY and CDR2 FYNNEI. The CDR3 spans 13 residues. Between the trimmed V and J ends, which lost 7 bases and 6 bases, there was a span of 13 bases. The CDR3 sequence is CASTLSVGQPQHF. The CDR3 bases are TGTGCCAGCACCTTGTCCGTTGGTCAGCCCCAGCATTTT.

In nucleotides, the CDR3 is TGTGCCAGCAGCCCCTGGACAGGGGTTAAAGATCAGCCCCAGCATTTT. Translating gives CASSPWTGVKDQPQHF. V usage is TRBV28 and J usage is TRBJ1-5; 9 positions agree with TRBD1. V shed 6 bases, J shed 5 bases, and the junction held 11 bases outside the gene matches. This CDR3 region has 16 residues. The germline CDR1 and CDR2 sequences are MDHEN and SYDVKM.